The 25 T cell receptor beta chains given below trace back to one sample, sequenced in a study of blood T cells in healthy people across ages. Sample-barcoded 5' priming and a J-beta primer mix drove a second PCR of about 6 to 11 cycles. TCRdb re-called the 5' RACE reads with MiXCR, one entry per CDR3 protein. The table includes roughly 680,000 distinct CDR3 sequences, 49% detected once. Sequencing input: blood. These TCRs come from a woman between 55 and 75 years old in good health.

The rearrangement joins TRBV30 to TRBJ2-3; TRBD2 agrees at 11 bases. Unmatched junction bases numbered 8, after V lost 2 bases and J lost 4 bases. This CDR3 spans 16 amino acids. Germline CDR1 and CDR2: GTSNPN and SVGIG (reference sequence). CDR3 amino acids: CAWSRTSGSGPDTQYF. CDR3 DNA: TGTGCCTGGAGTCGTACTAGCGGGAGCGGCCCAGATACGCAGTATTTT. Looking up the rest from reference TRBV30 and TRBJ2-3 gives the full variable domain: SQTIHQWPATLVQPVGSPLSLECTVEGTSNPNLYWYRQAAGRGLQLLFYSVGIGQISSEVPQNLSASRPQDRQFILSSKKLLLSDSGFYLCAWSRTSGSGPDTQYFGPGTRLTVL.

The chain couples TRBV7-3 to TRBJ1-1; TRBD1 might be the D (5 bases). The germline V gene has CDR1 SGHTA and CDR2 FQGTGA. The CDR3 is 13 residues long. Between the trimmed V and J ends, which lost 4 bases and 4 bases, there was a span of 10 bases. CDR3 sequence reads: CASSYPGGTEAFF. In nucleotides, the CDR3 is TGTGCCAGCAGCTACCCGGGGGGCACTGAAGCTTTCTTT.

The chain has TRBV5-5 and TRBJ2-7; TRBD2 might be the D (6 bases). Looked up from germline, CDR1 is SGHKS and CDR2 is YYEKEE (reference sequence). V was clipped by 3 bases and J by 5 bases, with 21 bases between them. The CDR3 has 16 amino acids. The CDR3 DNA sequence: TGTGCCAGCAGCTCCTATACGGGACTCCCAAGGGACGAGCAGTACTTC. Amino acid sequence: CASSSYTGLPRDEQYF. Full variable domain (remainder filled in from reference TRBV5-5 and TRBJ2-7): DAGVTQSPTHLIKTRGQQVTLRCSPISGHKSVSWYQQVLGQGPQFIFQYYEKEERGRGNFPDRFSARQFPNYSSELNVNALLLGDSALYLCASSSYTGLPRDEQYFGPGTRLTVT.

The gene calls are TRBV7-2 and TRBJ2-7; 11 nucleotides match TRBD2. After removal of 6 bases from V and 4 bases from J, the junction contained 11 bases not matched to a gene. Germline values: CDR1 SGHTA, CDR2 FQGNSA. The CDR3 contains 16 residues. The CDR3 DNA is TGTGCCAGCAGTCGATTCGGAGCTAGCGGGAGGTACGAGCAGTACTTC. This translates into CASSRFGASGRYEQYF. The full variable domain, completed using reference TRBV7-2 and TRBJ2-7, is GAGVSQSPSNKVTEKGKDVELRCDPISGHTALYWYRQSLGQGLEFLIYFQGNSAPDKSGLPSDRFSAERTGGSVSTLTIQRTQQEDSAVYLCASSRFGASGRYEQYFGPGTRLTVT.

The J gene is TRBJ2-5, the V gene TRBV20-1; 10 bases map to TRBD2. CDR1 is DFQATT and CDR2 is SNEGSKA in the germline V gene (reference sequence). V lost 4 bases, J lost 4 bases, and 6 bases stayed unmatched. The CDR3 is 14 residues long. The chain's CDR3 is CSAISASGGETQYF. The CDR3 DNA sequence: TGCAGTGCTATTTCGGCTAGCGGGGGAGAGACCCAGTACTTC.

This chain joins TRBV29-1 and TRBJ2-7, with unresolved D. V shed 4 bases and J shed 4 bases, with 5 bases lying between them. This CDR3 is 10 amino acids long. The germline CDR1 and CDR2 sequences are SQVTM and ANQGSEA. The CDR3 sequence is CSVGQYEQYF. DNA of the CDR3: TGCAGCGTTGGGCAATACGAGCAGTACTTC.

The J gene is TRBJ2-2, the V gene TRBV4-2, with 10 bases aligning to TRBD2. CDR1 is LGHNA, CDR2 YNFKEQ, per germline. V shed 4 bases, J shed 6 bases, and the junction held 8 bases outside the gene matches. The CDR3 has 16 amino acids. The CDR3 loop is CASSRGAGGSAGELFF. CDR3 in DNA: TGTGCCAGCAGCCGAGGAGCGGGAGGGTCCGCCGGGGAGCTGTTTTTT.

In this sample, this clonotype turned up a few times. This rearrangement joins TRBV20-1 to TRBJ2-1, with D unclear. CDR1 is DFQATT, CDR2 SNEGSKA, per germline (reference sequence). V was clipped by 0 bases and J by 3 bases, with 15 bases between them. The CDR3 is 16 residues long. The CDR3 spells CSARDRQRLDYNEQFF. In nucleotides, the CDR3 is TGCAGTGCTAGAGACCGCCAGCGCCTAGACTACAATGAGCAGTTCTTC.

This clonotype was counted a few times. The chain combines TRBV7-2 with TRBJ2-7; no firm D call. CDR3 size: 15 residues. Trimming cost V 4 bases and J 1 base, with 14 bases left between them. Germline CDR1 and CDR2: SGHTA and FQGNSA. The CDR3: CASSSRPVRSYEQYF. Here the CDR3 DNA reads TGTGCCAGCAGCTCCAGGCCTGTCCGATCCTACGAGCAGTACTTC.

This chain joins TRBV4-2 and TRBJ2-7, with 7 bases matching TRBD2. The trim removed 1 base at V and 6 bases at J, leaving 6 bases unmatched. Germline V gene sequence: CDR1 LGHNA, CDR2 YNFKEQ. The CDR3 loop spans 14 amino acids. The CDR3: CASSQGASGLEQYF. The CDR3 coding sequence is TGTGCCAGCAGCCAAGGGGCTAGCGGCCTCGAGCAGTACTTC.

Worth noting for this clonotype: A read error may be the cause here, since a much bigger clone is one base away. The genes are TRBV20-1 and TRBJ2-3; 13 nucleotides line up with TRBD2. V dropped 4 bases and J dropped 2; count of bases not matched to a gene: 9. CDR3 length: 17 residues. From germline, CDR1 is DFQATT and CDR2 SNEGSKA (reference sequence). CDR3 in amino acids: CSAIRTSGSFFTDTQYF. The CDR3 coding sequence is TGCAGTGCTATACGGACTAGCGGGAGTTTCTTCACAGATACGCAGTATTTT.

The rearrangement joins TRBV5-1 to TRBJ2-3; 8 nucleotides align to TRBD1. The CDR3 covers 15 residues. Germline-derived CDR1 and CDR2 are SGHRS and YFSETQ. V trimming: 4 bases; J trimming: 1 base; junction bases outside the gene matches: 5. The CDR3 sequence is CASSPDREGTDTQYF. CDR3 sequence (DNA): TGCGCCAGCAGCCCGGACAGGGAGGGCACAGATACGCAGTATTTT. The full variable domain, in which reference TRBV5-1 and TRBJ2-3 provide the parts outside the CDR3, is KAGVTQTPRYLIKTRGQQVTLSCSPISGHRSVSWYQQTPGQGLQFLFEYFSETQRNKGNFPGRFSGRQFSNSRSEMNVSTLELGDSALYLCASSPDREGTDTQYFGPGTRLTVL.

The chain links TRBV6-5 to TRBJ1-4, with D possibly TRBD1 on 6 matching bases. V dropped 6 bases and J dropped 4 bases, with 18 bases sitting between them. Germline CDR1 reads MNHEY; CDR2 reads SVGAGI. This CDR3 is built from 16 residues. The CDR3 DNA reads TGTGCCAGCAGCCGTATGGGGGGGCACCATAATGAAAAACTGTTTTTT. It yields the protein CASSRMGGHHNEKLFF.

The rearrangement joins TRBV20-1 to TRBJ2-1, with D possibly TRBD2 on 5 matching bases. This CDR3 region has 15 residues. Germline V lookup: CDR1 DFQATT, CDR2 SNEGSKA (reference sequence). The V and J ends lost 5 bases and 4 bases respectively, with 18 bases between them. DNA of the CDR3: TGCAGTGCTCGAAGCGGATCTCAGCTATACAATGAGCAGTTCTTC. Its protein product is CSARSGSQLYNEQFF.

This chain connects TRBV29-1 to TRBJ1-1, with 7 bases matching TRBD1. V gave up 7 bases and J gave up 2 bases; unmatched junction bases: 4. This CDR3 comprises 12 residues. Germline V CDR1 and CDR2: SQVTM, ANQGSEA. The CDR3, as DNA: TGCAGCGGAGACAGGGTCAACACTGAAGCTTTCTTT. Amino acids: CSGDRVNTEAFF.

The V and J genes are TRBV20-1 and TRBJ1-1; tentative D call: TRBD1 (5 bases). The CDR3 is made up of 13 amino acids. Germline V lookup: CDR1 DFQATT, CDR2 SNEGSKA (reference sequence). V was cut by 3 bases and J by 5 bases, with 13 bases left in between. The CDR3 DNA reads as TGCAGTGCTAGGGGAGGGGATGGGACTGAAGCTTTCTTT. Amino acids: CSARGGDGTEAFF.

Details on this clonotype: Just one base apart from a much larger clone, this may be a read error. V is TRBV29-1 and J is TRBJ2-3; D unclear. Germline lookup yields CDR1 SQVTM and CDR2 ANQGSEA. Trimming removed 0 bases from V and 1 base from J, with 20 bases in between. CDR3 length: 18 residues. CDR3 DNA: TGCAGCGTTGAAGAGACCGGTTCCACCCGATTTCGCACAGATACGCAGTATTTT. Amino acid sequence: CSVEETGSTRFRTDTQYF.

The chain uses TRBV20-1 and TRBJ2-7; D unclear. The germline V and J ends were trimmed by 4 bases and 2 bases, with 9 bases remaining between them. CDR1 is DFQATT and CDR2 is SNEGSKA in the germline V gene (reference sequence). The CDR3 length is 12 residues. The CDR3 nucleotides read TGCAGTGCTAATAAGCAAGCCTACGAGCAGTACTTC. Its protein is CSANKQAYEQYF.

In this sample, this clonotype turned up many times. J is TRBJ2-7 and V is TRBV20-1; 9 bases line up with TRBD2. Germline CDR1 and CDR2: DFQATT and SNEGSKA (reference sequence). The CDR3 length is 12 residues. With 4 bases clipped from V and 5 bases from J, the junction kept 3 bases outside the gene matches. CDR3 in DNA: TGCAGTGCTACTAGCGGGAAAAACGAGCAGTACTTC. Residues: CSATSGKNEQYF.

V usage is TRBV9 and J usage is TRBJ2-3; D may be TRBD2 (7 bases). The CDR3 has 14 amino acids. Germline assignment: CDR1 SGDLS and CDR2 YYNGEE. V was trimmed by 4 bases and J by 10 bases, leaving 19 bases between them. The chain's CDR3 is CASSPGGPPGSQYF. The CDR3 region has the DNA TGTGCCAGCAGCCCGGGGGGCCCGCCCGGATCGCAGTATTTT.

This clonotype was observed a few times. CDR3 coding DNA: TGTGCCAGCAGCAAAATAAAGCCAGACTATGGCTACACCTTC. It yields the protein CASSKIKPDYGYTF. The rearrangement uses TRBV21-1 and TRBJ1-2. TRBV21-1 is given as a pseudogene. This CDR3 contains 14 residues.

This clonotype has only one observation. V is TRBV4-1 and J is TRBJ2-1; 10 nucleotides align to TRBD1. After removal of 6 bases from V and 13 bases from J, the junction contained 15 bases not matched to a gene. This CDR3 has 15 amino acids. Per germline, CDR1 MGHRA and CDR2 YSYEKL. DNA for the CDR3: TGCGCCAGCAGTCGGGACAGGGGTAATCAAGAGACCCAGTTCTTC. This gives the protein CASSRDRGNQETQFF.

A few counts support this clonotype. The chain has TRBV28 and TRBJ2-6, with D perhaps assigned TRBD1 or TRBD2 (5 bases each). The CDR3 spans 16 residues. V was shortened by 4 bases and J by 1 base, with 11 bases between the two germline ends. Germline lookup yields CDR1 MDHEN and CDR2 SYDVKM. The CDR3 here is CASSSGTPSGANVLTF. The DNA of the CDR3 is TGTGCCAGCAGTTCCGGGACGCCTTCTGGGGCCAACGTCCTGACTTTC.

This sequence joins TRBV6-2 or TRBV6-3 and TRBJ1-2, with 7 bases matching TRBD1. The V segment lost 7 bases and the J segment 8 bases; nucleotides outside the gene matches: 10. Germline V lookup: CDR1 MNHEY, CDR2 SVGEGT. The CDR3 is 13 residues long. The CDR3 region has the DNA TGTGCCAGCAACGGGTACAGGGGTTCCGGCTACACCTTC. Protein: CASNGYRGSGYTF.

This sequence joins TRBV7-9 and TRBJ1-2; D is perhaps TRBD1 (5 bases). This CDR3 spans 12 amino acids. V lost 8 bases and J 2 bases, leaving 9 bases between the germline ends. CDR1 is SEHNR, CDR2 FQNEAQ, per germline (reference sequence). Here the CDR3 DNA reads TGTGCCAGCGTCGACAGAAACTATGGCTACACCTTC. Its protein product is CASVDRNYGYTF. Variable domain in full (rest from reference TRBV7-9 and TRBJ1-2): DTGVSQNPRHKITKRGQNVTFRCDPISEHNRLYWYRQTLGQGPEFLTYFQNEAQLEKSRLLSDRFSAERPKGSFSTLEIQRTEQGDSAMYLCASVDRNYGYTFGSGTRLTVV.